Shown below are 25 T cell receptor beta chains from a single sample sequenced in a study of Ad26.COV2.S vaccination and SARS-CoV-2 variants. Treatment of the sample: around 19 received Ad26.COV2.S at low or high dose, single or two shots; several received placebo; per-sample allocation not given. Sampling was performed 63 days after the first vaccine or placebo injection. The assay was immunoSEQ multiplex PCR, and TCRdb's table has in-frame clones only and misses some. In the table there are 300,000 to 350,000 clones, 85% to 90% of which are singletons. The input for sequencing was peripheral blood, taken in a trial of Ad26.COV2.S vaccine versus placebo. These receptors were collected from a person between 18 and 65 years old who received the Ad26.COV2.S COVID-19 vaccine or a placebo.

This chain joins TRBV6-6 and TRBJ1-3; no clear D. The V end lost 7 bases, the J end lost 6 bases, and 7 bases lay between the germline ends. Germline V gene lookup returns CDR1 MNHNY and CDR2 SVGAGI (reference sequence). This CDR3 has 11 amino acids. The CDR3 is CASTQLNTIYF. The CDR3 bases are TGTGCCAGCACCCAACTAAACACCATATATTTT.

The V and J genes are TRBV7-2 and TRBJ1-5; D gene unclear. The V end was cut by 8 bases, the J end by 2 bases, with 10 bases between. The CDR3 is 13 residues long. CDR1 and CDR2 (germline): SGHTA, FQGNSA. The CDR3 sequence is CASGRMGNQPQHF. CDR3 in DNA: TGTGCCAGCGGGCGGATGGGCAATCAGCCCCAGCATTTT.

The chain carries TRBV7-9 and TRBJ1-4, with TRBD1 identical over 7 bases. Germline V CDR1 and CDR2: SEHNR, FQNEAQ (reference sequence). The CDR3 runs to 14 residues. V dropped 2 bases and J dropped 4; count of bases not matched to a gene: 1. The CDR3 spells CASSLQGGNEKLFF. CDR3 in DNA: TGTGCCAGCAGCTTACAGGGGGGTAATGAAAAACTGTTTTTT.

The rearrangement uses TRBV5-1 and TRBJ1-5; D perhaps matches TRBD1 (5 bases). Trimming removed 5 bases from V and 4 bases from J, with 10 bases in between. The CDR3 covers 13 residues. The germline CDR1 and CDR2 sequences are SGHRS and YFSETQ. CDR3 bases: TGCGCCAGCAGGGAGGGGTCGAATCAGCCCCAGCATTTT. Residues: CASREGSNQPQHF. Using reference TRBV5-1 and TRBJ1-5 for the parts outside the CDR3, the full variable domain is KAGVTQTPRYLIKTRGQQVTLSCSPISGHRSVSWYQQTPGQGLQFLFEYFSETQRNKGNFPGRFSGRQFSNSRSEMNVSTLELGDSALYLCASREGSNQPQHFGDGTRLSIL.

In nucleotides, the CDR3 is TGTGCCAGCAGCTTATACGAGACAGTGGTCTACAATGAGCAGTTCTTC. Translated: CASSLYETVVYNEQFF. The rearrangement links TRBV7-6 to TRBJ2-1; D perhaps matches TRBD1 (5 bases). CDR3 length: 16 amino acids. Trimming removed 2 bases at V and 3 bases at J, with 14 bases between. CDR1 and CDR2 (germline): SGHVS, FNYEAQ.

This clone occurred once. The chain joins TRBV9 to TRBJ2-3, with D tentatively TRBD1 or TRBD2 (6 bases each). Germline CDR1 reads SGDLS; CDR2 reads YYNGEE. The CDR3 spans 14 residues. The V end lost 0 bases, the J end lost 5 bases, and 10 bases lay between the germline ends. Here the CDR3 reads CASSVVGGQDTQYF. The CDR3 DNA sequence: TGTGCCAGCAGCGTAGTTGGGGGGCAAGATACGCAGTATTTT. Full variable domain (remainder filled in from reference TRBV9 and TRBJ2-3): DSGVTQTPKHLITATGQRVTLRCSPRSGDLSVYWYQQSLDQGLQFLIQYYNGEERAKGNILERFSAQQFPDLHSELNLSSLELGDSALYFCASSVVGGQDTQYFGPGTRLTVL.

The chain joins TRBV12-3 or TRBV12-4 to TRBJ2-7, with D hard to call. V lost 4 bases, J lost 4 bases, and 8 bases lay in between. The CDR3 runs to 12 residues. The CDR3 protein is CASSSNSYEQYV. The CDR3 DNA reads TGTGCCAGCAGTTCCAACTCATACGAGCAGTACGTC.

This chain joins TRBV2 and TRBJ1-1; D ambiguous. The germline V gene encodes CDR1 SNHLY and CDR2 FYNNEI. V was shortened by 2 bases and J by 6 bases, with 7 bases between the two germline ends. This CDR3 contains 12 residues. This CDR3 is CASSETGSEAFF. CDR3 sequence (DNA): TGTGCCAGCAGTGAAACCGGCTCTGAAGCTTTCTTT.

The chain combines TRBV27 with TRBJ2-1; 8 positions agree with TRBD2. Unmatched junction bases numbered 4, after V lost 4 bases and J lost 2 bases. The CDR3 loop spans 15 amino acids. From germline, CDR1 is MNHEY and CDR2 SMNVEV (reference sequence). This CDR3 is CASSSGTRAYNEQFF. CDR3 in DNA: TGTGCCAGCAGTTCCGGGACTAGGGCCTACAATGAGCAGTTCTTC.

The chain recombines TRBV5-1 with TRBJ1-2; possibly TRBD1 for D (5 bases). V lost 0 bases and J lost 7, with 10 bases in between. The CDR3 length is 13 residues. Per the germline V gene, CDR1 is SGHRS and CDR2 is YFSETQ. As DNA, the CDR3 is TGCGCCAGCAGCTTGGGGGACGAGGGTGGCTACACCTTC. This codes for CASSLGDEGGYTF.

This chain links TRBV7-2 with TRBJ1-1; D might be TRBD1 (6 bases). Trimming shortened V by 5 bases and J by 0 bases, and 13 bases separated the two germline ends. From germline, CDR1 is SGHTA and CDR2 FQGNSA. The CDR3 has 15 residues. For the CDR3, the DNA is TGTGCCAGCAGCCCAGGGGTGGGAATGAACACTGAAGCTTTCTTT. This translates into CASSPGVGMNTEAFF.

V gene TRBV7-2 combines with J gene TRBJ1-1; D might be TRBD1 (5 bases). The CDR3 extends over 13 amino acids. V was shortened by 1 base and J by 8 bases, with 11 bases between the two germline ends. Germline CDR1 and CDR2: SGHTA and FQGNSA. The CDR3 protein is CASSLGGPGEAFF. DNA for the CDR3: TGTGCCAGCAGCTTAGGGGGCCCGGGGGAAGCTTTCTTT. The full variable domain, with the rest looked up from reference TRBV7-2 and TRBJ1-1, is GAGVSQSPSNKVTEKGKDVELRCDPISGHTALYWYRQSLGQGLEFLIYFQGNSAPDKSGLPSDRFSAERTGGSVSTLTIQRTQQEDSAVYLCASSLGGPGEAFFGQGTRLTVV.

The chain couples TRBV4-3 to TRBJ2-1; the match to TRBD2 covers 16 bases. Germline V gives CDR1 LGHNA, CDR2 YSLEER. The CDR3 totals 16 residues. Trimming took 4 bases from V and 8 from J; bases not matched to a gene: 5. The CDR3 loop is CASSPPGLAGGHEQFF. In DNA, the CDR3 is TGCGCCAGCAGCCCCCCGGGACTAGCGGGGGGGCATGAGCAGTTCTTC.

The chain links TRBV7-9 to TRBJ2-7; D is unclear. V lost 2 bases to trimming and J lost 3 bases, with 23 bases between them. This CDR3 region has 18 residues. Germline CDR1 SEHNR, CDR2 FQNEAQ (reference sequence). The DNA for the CDR3 is TGTGCCAGCAGCTTAACGGCCCCGGGCGGTGTCAAGATCTACGAGCAGTACTTC. It is translated as CASSLTAPGGVKIYEQYF.

The CDR3 DNA reads as TGTGCCAGCAGTTGGGACCTAGAAGCTTTCTTT. Protein sequence: CASSWDLEAFF. This sequence joins TRBV6-2 or TRBV6-3 and TRBJ1-1, with D tentatively TRBD1 (5 bases). The CDR3 contains 11 residues. In germline, CDR1 is MNHEY, CDR2 SVGEGT. V was cut by 4 bases and J by 8 bases, with 8 bases left in between.

This clone showed up just once. This chain joins TRBV5-1 and TRBJ2-1, with TRBD2 matching 9 bases. CDR1 is SGHRS and CDR2 is YFSETQ in the germline V gene. This CDR3 is built from 17 residues. J lost 3 bases, V lost 0 bases, and 7 bases had no gene match. DNA for the CDR3: TGCGCCAGCAGCTTGGATTTAGCGGGAGTCGGCTACAATGAGCAGTTCTTC. Translation gives CASSLDLAGVGYNEQFF.

The V and J genes are TRBV4-1 and TRBJ1-5; TRBD1 aligns across 9 bases. CDR1 is MGHRA and CDR2 is YSYEKL in the germline V gene. This CDR3 region has 16 residues. Trimming at V came to 0 bases and at J to 5 bases, leaving 5 bases not matched to a gene. CDR3 residues: CASSQEGGTGYQPQHF. The DNA for the CDR3 is TGCGCCAGCAGCCAAGAGGGGGGGACAGGGTATCAGCCCCAGCATTTT.

The chain employs TRBV2 and TRBJ2-2; TRBD2 matches at 9 bases. With 4 bases clipped from V and 4 bases from J, the junction kept 7 bases outside the gene matches. The CDR3 spans 16 residues. Germline V CDR1 and CDR2: SNHLY, FYNNEI. DNA for the CDR3: TGTGCCAGCAGTGTGGAAGCGGGGGGAGCCACCGGGGAGCTGTTTTTT. Residues: CASSVEAGGATGELFF.

This chain connects TRBV15 to TRBJ1-1; TRBD1 is a possible D gene (5 bases). Germline V gene sequence: CDR1 LNHNV, CDR2 YYDKDF (reference sequence). Between the trimmed V and J ends, which lost 1 base and 5 bases, there was a span of 11 bases. This CDR3 contains 14 residues. The CDR3 is CATSRASPGTEAFF. CDR3 bases: TGTGCCACCAGCAGAGCGAGCCCAGGGACTGAAGCTTTCTTT.

In its sample, this clone was seen once. The chain is built from TRBV18 and TRBJ2-3; TRBD1 matches at 11 bases. Trimming removed 1 base from V and 5 bases from J; junction bases left unmatched: 8. CDR1 and CDR2 (germline): KGHSH, LQKENI. This CDR3 spans 17 amino acids. CDR3 DNA: TGTGCCAGCTCACCACGCCAGGACAGGGGGCGCGGAGATACGCAGTATTTT. Residues: CASSPRQDRGRGDTQYF.

This clone was seen a handful of times. The chain links TRBV27 to TRBJ1-2, with D maybe TRBD1 (5 bases). This CDR3 region has 15 residues. Trimming pared 4 bases from V and 3 bases from J, leaving 15 bases between. CDR1 and CDR2 (germline): MNHEY, SMNVEV (reference sequence). The chain's CDR3 is CASSSYQGKDYGYTF. CDR3 nucleotides: TGTGCCAGCAGTTCCTACCAGGGAAAAGACTATGGCTACACCTTC.

The chain's CDR3 is CATSSRGQGGGYTF. The CDR3 nucleotides are TGTGCCACCAGCTCCCGGGGACAGGGGGGTGGCTACACCTTC. The chain carries TRBV15 and TRBJ1-2, with 11 positions matching TRBD1. The CDR3 consists of 14 residues. From germline, CDR1 is LNHNV and CDR2 YYDKDF (reference sequence). After removal of 5 bases from V and 7 bases from J, the junction contained 6 bases not matched to a gene.

The chain links TRBV5-1 to TRBJ2-1; TRBD1 matches 12 bases. This CDR3 is built from 16 residues. The germline gives CDR1 SGHRS, CDR2 YFSETQ. V lost 4 bases, J lost 9 bases, and 11 bases stayed unmatched. The CDR3 spells CASSPAQPGQGAEQFF. The DNA of the CDR3 is TGCGCCAGCAGCCCAGCTCAACCGGGACAGGGGGCTGAGCAGTTCTTC.

The chain joins TRBV5-5 to TRBJ2-1; TRBD2 is a possible D gene (6 bases). The V gene lost 0 bases and the J gene lost 0 bases, with 13 bases spanning the gap. There are 17 residues in the CDR3. Germline CDR1 and CDR2: SGHKS and YYEKEE (reference sequence). The CDR3 region has the DNA TGTGCCAGCAGCTTGGGGGGACTGCTAATCTCCTACAATGAGCAGTTCTTC. This codes for CASSLGGLLISYNEQFF. The full variable domain, with the rest looked up from reference TRBV5-5 and TRBJ2-1, is DAGVTQSPTHLIKTRGQQVTLRCSPISGHKSVSWYQQVLGQGPQFIFQYYEKEERGRGNFPDRFSARQFPNYSSELNVNALLLGDSALYLCASSLGGLLISYNEQFFGPGTRLTVL.

This clone appeared once. The chain couples TRBV19 to TRBJ1-1; 7 positions agree with TRBD1. This CDR3 contains 17 residues. V dropped 4 bases and J dropped 3; count of bases not matched to a gene: 14. Germline V CDR1 and CDR2: LNHDA, SQIVND (reference sequence). The CDR3 reads CASSSLRQGFLYTEAFF. The CDR3 nucleotides read TGTGCCAGTAGTAGTCTGAGACAGGGTTTTTTGTACACTGAAGCTTTCTTT.